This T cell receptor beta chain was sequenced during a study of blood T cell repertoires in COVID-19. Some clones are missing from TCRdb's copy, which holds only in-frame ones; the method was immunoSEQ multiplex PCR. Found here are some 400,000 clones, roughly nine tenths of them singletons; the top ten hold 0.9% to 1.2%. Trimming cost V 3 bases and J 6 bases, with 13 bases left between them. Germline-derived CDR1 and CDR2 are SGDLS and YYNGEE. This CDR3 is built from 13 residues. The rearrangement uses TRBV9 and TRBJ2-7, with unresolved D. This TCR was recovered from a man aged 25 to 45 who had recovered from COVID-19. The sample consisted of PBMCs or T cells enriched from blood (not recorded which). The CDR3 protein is CASSDRSEAEQYF. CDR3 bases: TGTGCCAGCAGCGATCGGTCAGAGGCCGAGCAGTACTTC.